One sample yielded the 17 T cell receptor beta chains listed below, sequenced in a study of tumor and adjacent non-tumor tissue in lung cancer. Three rounds of nested PCR, following a modified ARM-PCR protocol, produced the TCRbeta library. MiXCR, applied by TCRdb to the multiplex PCR reads, yields one record per CDR3 protein. The sample has tens of thousands of distinct CDR3 sequences, roughly 80% seen once. RNA was extracted from bulk tissue without any cell sorting. The normal lung tissue was taken more than 3 cm from the tumor edge. Material for sequencing was distant non-tumor lung tissue. These receptors all come from a man in his sixties with non-small cell lung cancer.

The chain combines TRBV11-2 with TRBJ2-5, with D possibly matching TRBD2 (7 bases). The germline V gene encodes CDR1 SGHAT and CDR2 FQNNGV. The CDR3 loop spans 16 amino acids. Deletions cut 8 bases from V and 5 bases from J, with 24 bases between. The CDR3 DNA reads TGTGCCAGCGTTTCCACAATGGGGGGGCCAAAGGAGACCCAGTACTTC. Protein: CASVSTMGGPKETQYF.

Worth noting for this clonotype: The junction differs from germline at one of its ends, possibly a read error. The chain joins TRBV11-2 to TRBJ1-3; 7 positions agree with TRBD1. This CDR3 has 16 amino acids. Germline CDR1 SGHAT, CDR2 FQNNGV. The DNA of the CDR3 is TGTGCCAGCAGTGAACAGGGGTTGAGCTCTGTAAACACCATATATTTT. Translating gives CASSEQGLSSVNTIYF.

This rearrangement joins TRBV28 to TRBJ2-3; the match to TRBD1 covers 9 bases. The junction had 6 bases not matched to a gene; V was cut back by 5 bases and J by 0 bases. Germline V gives CDR1 MDHEN, CDR2 SYDVKM. The CDR3 contains 16 residues. CDR3 loop: CASSKGQGRSTDTQYF. The CDR3 nucleotides read TGTGCCAGCAGTAAAGGACAGGGGCGGAGCACAGATACGCAGTATTTT.

With regard to this clonotype: Mismatch with germline at one junction end may stem from a read error. The chain combines TRBV28 with TRBJ1-2; possible D gene TRBD1, 6 bases. CDR1 is MDHEN, CDR2 SYDVKM, per germline. The CDR3 runs to 13 residues. In nucleotides, the CDR3 is TGTGTCAGCACTCCACAGGGACTCTATGGCTACACCTTC. It yields the protein CVSTPQGLYGYTF.

Concerning this clonotype: An end of the junction differs from the germline gene, which may be a read error. J is TRBJ2-6 and V is TRBV11-2; 7 bases are a match to TRBD1. The CDR3 is made up of 19 amino acids. Germline V lookup: CDR1 SGHAT, CDR2 FQNNGV. CDR3 amino acids: CASSLVPTDRSSGAKVLTF. CDR3 in DNA: TGTGCCAGCAGTTTAGTTCCAACGGACAGGTCCTCTGGGGCCAAGGTCCTGACTTTC.

A remark on this clonotype: A read error may be the cause here, since a much bigger clone is one base away. The chain employs TRBV5-4 and TRBJ2-3; 8 nucleotides agree with TRBD2. V gave up 0 bases and J gave up 3 bases; unmatched junction bases: 6. This CDR3 is built from 16 residues. Germline CDR1 and CDR2: SGHNT and YYREEE (reference sequence). In nucleotides, the CDR3 is TGTGCCAGCAGCTTGGCAGCGGTAGCGGGGACAGATACGCAGTATTTT. Its translation is CASSLAAVAGTDTQYF.

About this clonotype itself: The junction shows a germline mismatch at one end, possibly a read error. The rearrangement uses TRBV4-3 and TRBJ2-1, with 7 bases identical to TRBD2. The CDR3 runs 17 residues. Germline CDR1 reads LGHNA; CDR2 reads YSLEER. The CDR3: CASSQDRVGGNYHEQFF. The CDR3 DNA reads as TGCGCCAGCAGCCAAGATAGGGTGGGAGGGAACTACCATGAGCAGTTCTTC.

Worth noting for this clonotype: Since the CDR3 does not end with the conserved phenylalanine or tryptophan, this likely comes from a read error. The chain links TRBV20-1 to TRBJ2-3, with TRBD2 matching over 8 bases. The CDR3 has 15 amino acids. Germline V lookup: CDR1 DFQATT, CDR2 SNEGSKA (reference sequence). The CDR3 spells CSATGGGLSIDTQYL. As DNA, the CDR3 is TGCAGTGCTACAGGCGGGGGGTTGAGCATAGATACGCAGTATTTA.

A remark on this clonotype: Relative to the germline gene, one junction end is altered; a read error may explain this. In DNA, the CDR3 is TGTGCCTGCAGTGATGTTGCGGGAGGTCACAATGAGCAGTTCTTC. It specifies CACSDVAGGHNEQFF. The rearrangement uses TRBV6-1 and TRBJ2-1; 8 nucleotides line up with TRBD2. CDR3 length equals 15 residues. Germline assignment: CDR1 MNHNS and CDR2 SASEGT.

This clonotype was seen a single time. This chain uses TRBV7-8 with TRBJ1-5; no firm D call. Germline V gene data show CDR1 as SGHVS and CDR2 as FQNEAQ. Trimming removed 1 base from V and 0 bases from J, with 10 bases in between. The CDR3 loop spans 16 amino acids. The CDR3 spells CASSLVRSNSNQPQHF. CDR3 nucleotides: TGTGCCAGCAGCTTAGTCAGGAGCAATAGCAATCAGCCCCAGCATTTT. Full variable domain (remainder filled in from reference TRBV7-8 and TRBJ1-5): GAGVSQSPRYKVAKRGQDVALRCDPISGHVSLFWYQQALGQGPEFLTYFQNEAQLDKSGLPSDRFFAERPEGSVSTLKIQRTQQEDSAVYLCASSLVRSNSNQPQHFGDGTRLSIL.

Concerning this clonotype itself: With a much larger clone just one base away, this may be a read error. The J gene is TRBJ2-1, the V gene TRBV11-2; D possibly uses TRBD1 or TRBD2 (5 bases each). Germline assignment: CDR1 SGHAT and CDR2 FQNNGV. The CDR3 has 12 residues. In nucleotides, the CDR3 is TGTGCCAGGAGCTCCTTTGGGGGAGAGCAGTTCTTC. Protein sequence: CARSSFGGEQFF.

As concerns this clonotype: At one end, the junction sequence differs from germline, possibly due to a read error. V is TRBV4-3 and J is TRBJ2-3; possible D gene TRBD2, 6 bases. The CDR3 is made up of 16 amino acids. Germline V CDR1 and CDR2: LGHNA, YSLEER. The CDR3 loop reads CASSQYRAGSTDTQCF. CDR3 nucleotides: TGCGCCAGCAGCCAATATAGAGCGGGCTCCACAGATACGCAGTGTTTT.

Comments on this clonotype: Its ends do not fully match the called genes, so a read error is possible. The genes are TRBV5-6 and TRBJ1-5; the D gene is possibly TRBD1 (5 bases). The CDR3 is made up of 15 amino acids. Germline V lookup: CDR1 SGHDT, CDR2 YYEEEE. The CDR3 DNA sequence: TGTGCCAGCGGCACCTACCAGGGACCCAGGCAGCCCCAACATTTC. Translated: CASGTYQGPRQPQHF.

A word on this clonotype: One end of the junction fails to match germline, which may point to a read error. This chain links TRBV20-1 with TRBJ2-1; 8 nucleotides align to TRBD1. The CDR3 extends over 14 amino acids. Germline values: CDR1 DFQATT, CDR2 SNEGSKA (reference sequence). The CDR3: CSASHPQGVNEQLF. For the CDR3, the DNA is TGCAGTGCTTCCCACCCACAGGGGGTCAATGAGCAGCTCTTC.

This clonotype appeared a few times. No conserved phenylalanine or tryptophan ends this CDR3, so it is likely a read error. Because the CDR3's place on the DNA is in doubt, the DNA is left out and the CDR3 is given as listed by TCRdb. The chain uses TRBV12-3 or TRBV12-4 and TRBJ2-7; the table's D gene call, TRBD1, was not cross checked with the DNA. The CDR3 is 17 amino acids long, termini counted. This CDR3 is CASRGSLEGVPYCPLYS.

The count of this clonotype is one. At one end, the junction sequence differs from germline, possibly due to a read error. The J gene is TRBJ1-3, the V gene TRBV11-2; no clear D. In germline, CDR1 is SGHAT, CDR2 FQNNGV. CDR3 length: 15 residues. The CDR3 here is CASSLGGGSGNTVYF. CDR3 in DNA: TGTGCCAGCAGCTTAGGGGGTGGCTCCGGAAACACCGTATATTTT.

V is TRBV4-2 and J is TRBJ1-1; 9 bases line up with TRBD1. Losses at the gene ends were 4 bases for V and 4 bases for J; bases not matched to a gene: 10. The CDR3 has 16 residues. Germline values: CDR1 LGHNA, CDR2 YNFKEQ. The CDR3 loop is CASSRRTGEGSTEAFF. The DNA for the CDR3 is TGTGCCAGCAGCCGACGGACAGGGGAGGGAAGCACTGAAGCTTTCTTT.